What follows describes a single T cell receptor (beta chain). Its antigen is not known. This entry belongs to a study of CD8 T cells in Susac syndrome. Study results and caveats: Only a relatively small number of individuals were included in the TCR sequencing and HLA analysis.

A quantity of about 0.5 to 1 ug RNA underwent reverse transcription using random hexamers. By means of immunoSEQ multiplex PCR, TCR beta CDR3 spanning 54 Vbeta and 13 Jbeta underwent amplification. TCRdb analysed the immunoSEQ multiplex PCR reads with MiXCR anew, one entry per CDR3 protein. Of approximately 70,000 distinct CDR3 sequences detected, around 95% appear once; the ten largest clones hold 0.5% to 0.6%. This TCR came from a human donor with multiple sclerosis. The material sequenced was CD8+ T cells from PBMCs.

The CDR3 DNA follows: TGTGCCAGCAGTTTGGACAGCTCCTATAATTCACCCCTCCACTTT. This encodes CASSLDSSYNSPLHF. The V call is TRBV12-3 or TRBV12-4, the J call TRBJ1-6, with D possibly TRBD1 on 6 matching bases. Trimming took 3 bases from V and 0 from J, leaving 6 bases between them. This CDR3 is 15 amino acids long.